Listed here are 25 T cell receptor beta chains from one sample, sequenced in a study of T cells after yellow fever vaccination. TCRdb reanalysed the 5' RACE reads using MiXCR and keeps one entry per CDR3 protein. The data show 340,000 or so distinct CDR3 sequences, around an eighth seen once. Sequenced material: CD4+ T cells sorted from PBMCs, taken 15 days after the yellow fever booster vaccination. The receptors derive from a man between 18 and 35 years old who received the YFV17D yellow fever vaccine.

This chain joins TRBV6-6 and TRBJ1-4; 7 bases fit TRBD1. The V gene end was trimmed by 6 bases and the J gene end by 0 bases; junction bases not matched to a gene: 10. Germline-derived CDR1 and CDR2 are MNHNY and SVGAGI (reference sequence). The length of the CDR3 is 17 residues. The chain's CDR3 is CASRFGQAYATNEKLFF. CDR3 in DNA: TGTGCCAGCAGATTCGGACAGGCCTATGCAACTAATGAAAAACTGTTTTTT.

This clonotype came up a few times. The chain has TRBV20-1 and TRBJ2-2; possibly TRBD1 or TRBD2 for D (5 bases each). V dropped 5 bases and J dropped 3 bases, with 10 bases sitting between them. The CDR3 extends over 13 amino acids. CDR1 and CDR2 from the germline V gene are DFQATT and SNEGSKA (reference sequence). The CDR3 region is CSARDRYTGELFF. The CDR3 DNA follows: TGCAGTGCTCGGGACCGCTACACCGGGGAGCTGTTTTTT.

This clonotype was picked up a small number of times. The chain is built from TRBV5-1 and TRBJ2-3; D is tentatively TRBD1 or TRBD2 (5 bases each). The CDR3 has 13 amino acids. Looked up from germline, CDR1 is SGHRS and CDR2 is YFSETQ. Between the trimmed V and J ends, which lost 2 bases and 4 bases, there was a span of 8 bases. CDR3 loop: CASSFEGSDTQYF. CDR3 nucleotides: TGCGCCAGCAGCTTCGAGGGGTCAGATACGCAGTATTTT.

The chain employs TRBV7-3 and TRBJ1-2, with 8 bases that match TRBD1. Germline CDR1 reads SGHTA; CDR2 reads FQGTGA. The CDR3 length is 13 residues. Losses at the gene ends were 3 bases for V and 6 bases for J; bases not matched to a gene: 3. The CDR3 loop is CASSLDREHGYTF. In DNA, the CDR3 is TGTGCCAGCAGCTTGGACAGGGAGCATGGCTACACCTTC.

This clonotype was detected only a few times. The chain has TRBV5-6 and TRBJ2-1; D gene ambiguous. The V gene lost 4 bases and the J gene lost 8 bases, with 10 bases spanning the gap. The CDR3 contains 12 residues. Germline assignment: CDR1 SGHDT and CDR2 YYEEEE. CDR3 sequence (DNA): TGTGCCAGCAGCGGTCTGGGCCATGAGCAGTTCTTC. Translation: CASSGLGHEQFF. The entire variable domain, with the rest obtained from reference TRBV5-6 and TRBJ2-1, is as follows: DAGVTQSPTHLIKTRGQQVTLRCSPKSGHDTVSWYQQALGQGPQFIFQYYEEEERQRGNFPDRFSGHQFPNYSSELNVNALLLGDSALYLCASSGLGHEQFFGPGTRLTVL.

This clonotype was detected a few times. The genes are TRBV7-2 and TRBJ1-5; D is unclear. There are 16 residues in the CDR3. Germline V lookup: CDR1 SGHTA, CDR2 FQGNSA. Deletions cut 2 bases from V and 2 bases from J, with 13 bases between. This CDR3 is CASSLNPAAGNQPQHF. DNA of the CDR3: TGTGCCAGCAGCTTAAACCCGGCGGCGGGCAATCAGCCCCAGCATTTT.

This clonotype was seen a handful of times. The rearrangement links TRBV7-3 to TRBJ2-2; no clear D. Germline values: CDR1 SGHTA, CDR2 FQGTGA. The V gene lost 1 base and the J gene lost 7 bases, with 4 bases spanning the gap. CDR3 length: 12 amino acids. CDR3: CASSLIGGELFF. The CDR3 region has the DNA TGTGCCAGCAGCTTAATAGGCGGGGAGCTGTTTTTT.

This clonotype was seen only a few times. The chain's CDR3 is CASSQDRLAGLGELFF. DNA for the CDR3: TGTGCCAGCAGCCAAGATAGGCTAGCGGGCCTCGGGGAGCTGTTTTTT. This sequence joins TRBV4-2 and TRBJ2-2; 8 positions match TRBD2. This CDR3 has 16 residues. Trimming at V came to 0 bases and at J to 7 bases, leaving 7 bases not matched to a gene. Germline V gene lookup returns CDR1 LGHNA and CDR2 YNFKEQ.

In its sample, this clonotype was seen a few times. This sequence joins TRBV5-1 and TRBJ2-1; a weak D match, TRBD2 (7 bases). The V and J ends lost 6 bases and 8 bases respectively, with 12 bases between them. Germline V gene sequence: CDR1 SGHRS, CDR2 YFSETQ. The CDR3 extends over 12 amino acids. CDR3 DNA: TGCGCCAGCAAGGGGGGGGCCGATGAGCAGTTCTTC. Translation gives CASKGGADEQFF.

The table lists this clonotype with a few counts. The genes are TRBV10-3 and TRBJ2-3, with 7 positions matching TRBD2. The V gene end was trimmed by 4 bases and the J gene end by 0 bases; junction bases not matched to a gene: 10. There are 17 residues in the CDR3. Per the germline V gene, CDR1 is ENHRY and CDR2 is SYGVKD. The CDR3 coding sequence is TGTGCCATCAGTGGCCCCTCTAGCGGCTTAAGCACAGATACGCAGTATTTT. Its protein is CAISGPSSGLSTDTQYF.

This clonotype has a count of ten or more. V gene TRBV5-1 combines with J gene TRBJ2-3; no clear D gene. V lost 3 bases and J 3 bases, leaving 11 bases between the germline ends. The germline CDR1 and CDR2 sequences are SGHRS and YFSETQ. The CDR3 runs to 14 residues. CDR3 loop: CASSWTFGTDTQYF. DNA of the CDR3: TGCGCCAGCAGCTGGACCTTCGGGACAGATACGCAGTATTTT.

This clonotype showed up many times. This rearrangement joins TRBV7-2 to TRBJ2-6; D gene unclear. Germline V gene lookup returns CDR1 SGHTA and CDR2 FQGNSA. The CDR3 contains 15 residues. V lost 8 bases to trimming and J lost 1 base, with 12 bases between them. CDR3 bases: TGTGCCAGCGCCGATATGGGGTCTGGGGCCAACGTCCTGACTTTC. Residues: CASADMGSGANVLTF.

The rearrangement joins TRBV7-8 to TRBJ2-5; perhaps D is TRBD1 or TRBD2 (6 bases each). The CDR3 covers 17 residues. With 1 base removed from V and 4 bases from J, the gap between germline ends came to 19 bases. Germline V gene sequence: CDR1 SGHVS, CDR2 FQNEAQ. CDR3 loop: CASSLVEGGQGGETQYF. Here the CDR3 DNA reads TGTGCCAGCAGCTTAGTGGAGGGGGGCCAAGGCGGAGAGACCCAGTACTTC. Based on the CDR3 plus reference TRBV7-8 and TRBJ2-5, the full variable domain is GAGVSQSPRYKVAKRGQDVALRCDPISGHVSLFWYQQALGQGPEFLTYFQNEAQLDKSGLPSDRFFAERPEGSVSTLKIQRTQQEDSAVYLCASSLVEGGQGGETQYFGPGTRLLVL.

J is TRBJ2-3 and V is TRBV20-1, with D perhaps TRBD1 (6 bases). Trimming took off 4 bases at V and 4 bases at J, with 12 bases between the two ends. The CDR3 runs to 13 residues. Germline V gene sequence: CDR1 DFQATT, CDR2 SNEGSKA (reference sequence). The CDR3 region is CSAKKQGADTQYF. CDR3 coding DNA: TGCAGTGCTAAAAAACAGGGAGCAGATACGCAGTATTTT.

The chain joins TRBV11-2 to TRBJ2-2; no clear D. This CDR3 has 13 residues. Germline V lookup: CDR1 SGHAT, CDR2 FQNNGV. The germline V and J ends were trimmed by 5 bases and 2 bases, with 6 bases remaining between them. The CDR3 protein is CASSKTNTGELFF. CDR3 sequence (DNA): TGTGCCAGCAGCAAAACTAACACCGGGGAGCTGTTTTTT.

The CDR3 DNA sequence: TGTGCCAGCAGTTCACCCCGCCGGGGAAGAGTAAATCGCACAGATACGCAGTATTTT. As protein: CASSSPRRGRVNRTDTQYF. The chain joins TRBV27 to TRBJ2-3; the D gene is possibly TRBD2 (5 bases). The germline gives CDR1 MNHEY, CDR2 SMNVEV (reference sequence). The CDR3 spans 19 residues. V was clipped by 4 bases and J by 1 base, with 24 bases between them.

There are a few counts of this clonotype. V is TRBV7-2 and J is TRBJ2-7; D unresolved. The ends were cut back, 5 bases at V and 3 bases at J, with 5 bases in the middle. The length of the CDR3 is 11 residues. The germline V gene encodes CDR1 SGHTA and CDR2 FQGNSA. CDR3 sequence (DNA): TGTGCCAGCAGCCTCATCTACGAGCAGTACTTC. Encoded protein: CASSLIYEQYF.

The V call is TRBV4-1, the J call TRBJ1-4; D is perhaps TRBD1 (6 bases). CDR3 length: 15 amino acids. V lost 0 bases and J lost 8, with 13 bases in between. The V gene's germline CDR1 is MGHRA and CDR2 YSYEKL. CDR3 protein: CASSQENRAYEKLFF. As DNA, the CDR3 is TGCGCCAGCAGCCAAGAAAACAGGGCGTACGAAAAACTGTTTTTT.

This clonotype has just a few counts. The chain couples TRBV10-3 to TRBJ2-2; 8 bases match TRBD1. V trimming: 5 bases; J trimming: 6 bases; junction bases outside the gene matches: 8. CDR3 length equals 15 residues. Germline CDR1 reads ENHRY; CDR2 reads SYGVKD. Here the CDR3 DNA reads TGTGCCATCAGTTCAGGGGGCGCGGGGCCCGGGGAGCTGTTTTTT. This translates into CAISSGGAGPGELFF.

This clonotype was detected a few times. The gene calls are TRBV27 and TRBJ2-3; D gene ambiguous. The CDR3 runs to 15 residues. Trimming cost V 5 bases and J 2 bases, with 14 bases left between them. CDR1 MNHEY and CDR2 SMNVEV come from the germline V gene (reference sequence). The CDR3 loop is CASSPRVPSTDTQYF. CDR3 nucleotide sequence: TGTGCCAGCAGTCCCCGGGTACCTTCCACAGATACGCAGTATTTT.

This clonotype was observed a few times. At one end the junction does not follow the germline gene, possibly because of a read error. The chain carries TRBV7-7 and TRBJ2-3; 7 nucleotides align to TRBD1. CDR1 is SSHAT and CDR2 is FNYEAQ in the germline V gene (reference sequence). The CDR3 covers 15 residues. The CDR3 sequence: CASSLTGLRTDTQYF. The CDR3, as DNA: TGTGCTAGCAGCTTGACAGGGTTGAGAACAGATACGCAGTATTTT.

V is TRBV5-1 and J is TRBJ2-7; D is undetermined. The CDR3 is 14 amino acids. Trimming pared 0 bases from V and 4 bases from J, leaving 11 bases between. Germline V gene lookup returns CDR1 SGHRS and CDR2 YFSETQ. CDR3 residues: CASSLGVPAYEQYF. The CDR3 DNA reads as TGCGCCAGCAGCTTGGGGGTCCCGGCGTACGAGCAGTACTTC.

This clonotype was observed a handful of times. This chain connects TRBV28 to TRBJ2-7; D is unresolved. There are 12 residues in the CDR3. Per the germline V gene, CDR1 is MDHEN and CDR2 is SYDVKM. V was shortened by 4 bases and J by 3 bases, with 7 bases between the two germline ends. The CDR3 DNA reads as TGTGCCAGCAGTTCTACCTTCTACGAGCAGTACGTC. Translated, it gives CASSSTFYEQYV.

The genes are TRBV12-3 or TRBV12-4 and TRBJ1-6; a possible D gene is TRBD1 (6 bases). V gave up 5 bases and J gave up 8 bases, with 13 bases separating them. CDR3 length: 14 residues. CDR3 protein: CASSLQGLDSPLHF. DNA for the CDR3: TGTGCCAGCAGTCTTCAGGGGTTGGATTCACCCCTCCACTTT.

This chain uses TRBV12-3 or TRBV12-4 with TRBJ1-6; 7 bases map to TRBD1. The CDR3 loop spans 13 amino acids. Unmatched junction bases numbered 5, after V lost 4 bases and J lost 11 bases. The CDR3 bases are TGTGCCAGCAGTTCGACGACAGGGACACCCCTCCACTTT. It is translated as CASSSTTGTPLHF.